The 22 T cell receptor beta chains given below trace back to one sample, sequenced in a study of spatial heterogeneity in lung cancer. TCRdb independently ran MiXCR on the 5' RACE reads; one entry per CDR3 protein. The table shows tens of thousands of distinct CDR3 sequences, with roughly 9.5% occurring only once. Time point indicated: sample taken at primary tumor resection. Sequencing covered unsorted whole RNA taken from tumor, nontumor lung or frozen PBMC. The starting material was PBMCs, obtained at surgery. These receptors were taken from a male donor with early-stage non-small cell lung cancer.

This sequence joins TRBV20-1 and TRBJ2-7, with 7 positions matching TRBD1. This CDR3 region has 15 residues. The V segment lost 4 bases and the J segment 4 bases; nucleotides outside the gene matches: 13. Germline CDR1 and CDR2: DFQATT and SNEGSKA (reference sequence). CDR3 sequence (DNA): TGCAGTGCTACTCGGGCAGAGGGGGCTGGATACGAGCAGTACTTC. Protein sequence: CSATRAEGAGYEQYF.

This clonotype was seen at least ten times. V is TRBV5-1 and J is TRBJ2-2; D not certain. CDR1 and CDR2 (germline): SGHRS, YFSETQ. This CDR3 has 15 amino acids. The V and J ends lost 0 bases and 3 bases respectively, with 9 bases between them. The CDR3 loop is CASSLVRLDTGELFF. The CDR3 DNA is TGCGCCAGCAGCTTGGTAAGACTGGACACCGGGGAGCTGTTTTTT. Full variable domain (missing parts from reference TRBV5-1 and TRBJ2-2): KAGVTQTPRYLIKTRGQQVTLSCSPISGHRSVSWYQQTPGQGLQFLFEYFSETQRNKGNFPGRFSGRQFSNSRSEMNVSTLELGDSALYLCASSLVRLDTGELFFGEGSRLTVL.

This chain links TRBV5-1 with TRBJ2-7, with D perhaps matching TRBD1 or TRBD2 (6 bases each). Per germline, CDR1 SGHRS and CDR2 YFSETQ. The CDR3 totals 15 residues. The V end lost 4 bases, the J end lost 4 bases, and 18 bases lay between the germline ends. DNA of the CDR3: TGCGCCAGCAGCCCTGGAGGGGGGATCATTTACGAGCAGTACTTC. This sequence encodes CASSPGGGIIYEQYF.

This clonotype was seen a few times. This chain connects TRBV15 to TRBJ2-1; TRBD2 matches at 9 bases. The CDR3 contains 17 residues. The trim removed 1 base at V and 0 bases at J, leaving 4 bases unmatched. CDR1 LNHNV and CDR2 YYDKDF come from the germline V gene (reference sequence). CDR3 DNA: TGTGCCACCAGCAGAGGGAATAGCGGGAGCTCCTACAATGAGCAGTTCTTC. Translated: CATSRGNSGSSYNEQFF.

This clonotype appeared a few times. The chain links TRBV4-1 to TRBJ1-2; D gene uncertain. The CDR3 has 16 amino acids. The V gene lost 4 bases and the J gene lost 2 bases, with 17 bases spanning the gap. Germline loops: CDR1 MGHRA, CDR2 YSYEKL. The DNA for the CDR3 is TGCGCCAGCAGCCCGGACGTAACAGCGATGAACTATGGCTACACCTTC. This encodes CASSPDVTAMNYGYTF.

This clonotype has just a few counts. V is TRBV28 and J is TRBJ1-3; D is undetermined. The CDR3 spans 15 residues. Germline CDR1 and CDR2: MDHEN and SYDVKM. Trimming removed 2 bases at V and 1 base at J, with 9 bases between. The CDR3 region has the DNA TGTGCCAGCAGTTTACCATTCAGGTCTGGAAACACCATATATTTT. Amino acids: CASSLPFRSGNTIYF.

This clonotype has at least ten counts. The chain carries TRBV5-1 and TRBJ1-2; 7 nucleotides agree with TRBD1. The CDR3 has 15 residues. Germline lookup yields CDR1 SGHRS and CDR2 YFSETQ. V was pared by 4 bases and J by 2 bases, with 8 bases of the junction left unmatched. The CDR3 DNA sequence: TGCGCCAGCAGCACAGGGACAGACCTAAACTATGGCTACACCTTC. Amino acids: CASSTGTDLNYGYTF.

A remark on this clonotype: Relative to the germline gene, one junction end is altered; a read error may explain this. The chain links TRBV3-1 to TRBJ1-1, with unresolved D. CDR1 and CDR2 (germline): LGHDT, YNNKEL (reference sequence). This CDR3 comprises 12 residues. The chain's CDR3 is CANSTVDTEAFF. CDR3 in DNA: TGTGCCAACAGCACGGTGGACACTGAAGCTTTCTTT.

This rearrangement joins TRBV4-2 to TRBJ2-3, with a weak D call TRBD2 (6 bases). Deletions cut 5 bases from V and 0 bases from J, with 18 bases between. In germline, CDR1 is LGHNA, CDR2 YNFKEQ. This CDR3 has 17 residues. The CDR3 bases are TGTGCCAGCAGCTCTACGGGGGTCTCGACTAGCACAGATACGCAGTATTTT. Translation: CASSSTGVSTSTDTQYF.

This clonotype was recorded many times. The rearrangement uses TRBV28 and TRBJ2-2; D call uncertain. Germline V lookup: CDR1 MDHEN, CDR2 SYDVKM. V was clipped by 7 bases and J by 3 bases, with 12 bases between them. The length of the CDR3 is 14 residues. CDR3 loop: CASNRPSHTGELFF. The CDR3 nucleotides read TGTGCCAGCAATCGCCCAAGCCACACCGGGGAGCTGTTTTTT.

In this sample, this clonotype turned up many times. This chain links TRBV29-1 with TRBJ2-5, with 7 bases lining up with TRBD1. Per the germline V gene, CDR1 is SQVTM and CDR2 is ANQGSEA. Germline trimming cut 4 bases from V and 4 bases from J; bases unmatched to any gene: 12. The CDR3 consists of 15 residues. As DNA, the CDR3 is TGCAGCGTTGTTGGCGGGCAGGGGGACGGAGAGACCCAGTACTTC. It codes for CSVVGGQGDGETQYF.

The chain recombines TRBV5-1 with TRBJ1-5; possibly TRBD1 for D (5 bases). V was pared by 4 bases and J by 5 bases, with 19 bases between. Germline CDR1 and CDR2: SGHRS and YFSETQ. The CDR3 sequence is 16 residues long. The CDR3 spells CASSPGAYGGDQPQHF. The CDR3 bases are TGCGCCAGCAGCCCGGGCGCGTACGGGGGTGATCAGCCCCAGCATTTT.

This clonotype was picked up many times. V gene TRBV3-1 combines with J gene TRBJ2-2, with 14 positions matching TRBD2. V dropped 6 bases and J dropped 6; count of bases not matched to a gene: 18. This CDR3 contains 20 residues. Germline-derived CDR1 and CDR2 are LGHDT and YNNKEL (reference sequence). CDR3 residues: CASSFPGLAGEIRYAGELFF. CDR3 sequence (DNA): TGTGCCAGCAGTTTTCCGGGACTAGCGGGAGAAATACGGTACGCCGGGGAGCTGTTTTTT.

This clonotype is a singleton in its sample. The CDR3 DNA reads TGTGCCTGGAGTGCCCGGGACAGGCTACGTCCCCTCCACTTT. Its translation: CAWSARDRLRPLHF. V usage is TRBV30 and J usage is TRBJ1-6; 8 bases are a match to TRBD1. J gave up 13 bases and V 1 base, and 9 bases lay outside the gene matches. There are 14 residues in the CDR3. CDR1 GTSNPN and CDR2 SVGIG come from the germline V gene (reference sequence). Looking up the rest from reference TRBV30 and TRBJ1-6 gives the full variable domain: SQTIHQWPATLVQPVGSPLSLECTVEGTSNPNLYWYRQAAGRGLQLLFYSVGIGQISSEVPQNLSASRPQDRQFILSSKKLLLSDSGFYLCAWSARDRLRPLHFGNGTRLTVT.

The genes are TRBV20-1 and TRBJ2-5, with 7 bases lining up with TRBD2. J lost 3 bases, V lost 3 bases, and 10 bases had no gene match. This CDR3 region has 15 residues. In germline, CDR1 is DFQATT, CDR2 SNEGSKA (reference sequence). The CDR3 sequence is CSASINGRSEETQYF. Written as DNA, the CDR3 is TGCAGTGCTAGTATAAACGGGAGGAGCGAAGAGACCCAGTACTTC.

This chain links TRBV20-1 with TRBJ1-1; TRBD1 matches at 7 bases. The CDR3 loop spans 13 amino acids. Looked up from germline, CDR1 is DFQATT and CDR2 is SNEGSKA (reference sequence). J gave up 3 bases and V 1 base, and 2 bases lay outside the gene matches. CDR3 nucleotides: TGCAGTGCTAGAGCAGGACAGGACACTGAAGCTTTCTTT. It codes for CSARAGQDTEAFF.

This clonotype was detected many times. The chain combines TRBV7-2 with TRBJ2-5, with D possibly called TRBD1 or TRBD2 (6 bases each). V shed 5 bases and J shed 4 bases, with 11 bases lying between them. The CDR3 has 13 residues. Germline V lookup: CDR1 SGHTA, CDR2 FQGNSA. The CDR3 DNA sequence: TGTGCCAGCAGCCTGGGGGGCCCAGAGACCCAGTACTTC. This codes for CASSLGGPETQYF.

This clonotype was observed many times. V is TRBV7-9 and J is TRBJ2-3; TRBD1 aligns across 8 bases. With V trimmed by 6 bases and J by 2 bases, 7 bases remained unmatched. The CDR3 is made up of 15 amino acids. CDR1 SEHNR and CDR2 FQNEAQ come from the germline V gene (reference sequence). The CDR3 loop reads CASRFQGAPTDTQYF. CDR3 coding DNA: TGTGCCAGCAGGTTCCAGGGGGCCCCCACAGATACGCAGTATTTT.

Comment on this clonotype: This CDR3 fails to terminate in the conserved phenylalanine or tryptophan, so it likely reflects a read error. The V call is TRBV7-9, the J call TRBJ2-2, with 11 positions matching TRBD2. The CDR3 extends over 17 amino acids. Germline loops: CDR1 SEHNR, CDR2 FQNEAQ (reference sequence). After removal of 5 bases from V and 5 bases from J, the junction contained 10 bases not matched to a gene. The CDR3: CASSHATSGGNTGELFC. CDR3 coding DNA: TGTGCCAGCAGCCACGCCACTAGCGGGGGCAATACCGGGGAGCTGTTTTGT.

This clonotype was recorded at least ten times. This chain connects TRBV6-1 to TRBJ2-1, with TRBD2 matching 10 bases. Looked up from germline, CDR1 is MNHNS and CDR2 is SASEGT. The CDR3 spans 17 residues. The junction had 13 bases not matched to a gene; V was cut back by 5 bases and J by 6 bases. The CDR3 is CASSNSRGSGGTNEQFF. The CDR3 nucleotides read TGTGCCAGCAGTAATTCCCGGGGTAGCGGGGGGACCAATGAGCAGTTCTTC.

This clonotype appeared many times. This sequence joins TRBV29-1 and TRBJ1-1; no definite D call. V dropped 6 bases and J dropped 1 base, with 12 bases sitting between them. The CDR3 contains 13 residues. Germline CDR1 and CDR2: SQVTM and ANQGSEA. The CDR3 DNA follows: TGCAGCGTCGCCACCGGGAGGAACACTGAAGCTTTCTTT. It encodes CSVATGRNTEAFF.

This clonotype was seen many times. The genes are TRBV7-3 and TRBJ2-3; maybe TRBD1 (5 bases). This CDR3 region has 14 residues. The V gene lost 1 base and the J gene lost 5 bases, with 10 bases spanning the gap. CDR1 is SGHTA, CDR2 FQGTGA, per germline. This CDR3 reads CASSLSRAEDTQYF. The CDR3 nucleotides are TGTGCCAGCAGCTTAAGCAGGGCCGAAGATACGCAGTATTTT.